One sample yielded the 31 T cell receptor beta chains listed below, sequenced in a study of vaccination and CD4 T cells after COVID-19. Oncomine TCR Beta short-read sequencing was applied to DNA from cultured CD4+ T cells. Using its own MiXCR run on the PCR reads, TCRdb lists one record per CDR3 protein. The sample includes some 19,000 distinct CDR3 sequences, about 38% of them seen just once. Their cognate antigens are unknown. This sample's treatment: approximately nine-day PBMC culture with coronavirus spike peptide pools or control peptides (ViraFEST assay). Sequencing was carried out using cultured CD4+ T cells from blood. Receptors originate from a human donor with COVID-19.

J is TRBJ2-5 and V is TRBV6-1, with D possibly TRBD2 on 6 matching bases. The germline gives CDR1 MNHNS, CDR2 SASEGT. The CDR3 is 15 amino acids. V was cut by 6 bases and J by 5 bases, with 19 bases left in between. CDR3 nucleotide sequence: TGTGCCAGCAGATTAGGACGGAGGGGTATTGAGACCCAGTACTTC. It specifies CASRLGRRGIETQYF.

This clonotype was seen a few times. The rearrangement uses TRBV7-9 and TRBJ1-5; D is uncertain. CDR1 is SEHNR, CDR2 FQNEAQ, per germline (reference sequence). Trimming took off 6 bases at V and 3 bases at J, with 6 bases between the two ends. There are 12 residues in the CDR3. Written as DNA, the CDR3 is TGTGCCAGCAGTACCAACAATCAGCCCCAGCATTTT. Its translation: CASSTNNQPQHF.

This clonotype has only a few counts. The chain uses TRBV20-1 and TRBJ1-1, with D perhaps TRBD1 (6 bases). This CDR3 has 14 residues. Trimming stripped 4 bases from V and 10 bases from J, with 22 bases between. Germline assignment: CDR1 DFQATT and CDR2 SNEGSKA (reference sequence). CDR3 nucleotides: TGCAGTGCTAACCAAGGACAGCCCGTTGGAGGAGCTTTCTTT. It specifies CSANQGQPVGGAFF.

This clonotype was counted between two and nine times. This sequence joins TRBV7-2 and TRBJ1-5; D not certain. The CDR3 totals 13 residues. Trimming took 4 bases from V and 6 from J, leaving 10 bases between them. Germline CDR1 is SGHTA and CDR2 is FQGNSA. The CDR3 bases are TGTGCCAGCAGCTCTTGGGATGGTCAGCCCCAGCATTTT. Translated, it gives CASSSWDGQPQHF.

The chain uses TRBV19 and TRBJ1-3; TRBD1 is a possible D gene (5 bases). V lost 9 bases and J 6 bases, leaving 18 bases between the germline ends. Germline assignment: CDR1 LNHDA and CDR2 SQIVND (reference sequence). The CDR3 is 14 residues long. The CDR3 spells CASRTAGGLNTIYF. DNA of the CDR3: TGTGCCAGCCGGACCGCCGGGGGATTAAACACCATATATTTT.

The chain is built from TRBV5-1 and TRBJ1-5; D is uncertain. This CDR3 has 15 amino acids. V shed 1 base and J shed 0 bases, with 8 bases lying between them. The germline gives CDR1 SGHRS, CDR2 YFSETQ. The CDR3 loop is CASSLMGISNQPQHF. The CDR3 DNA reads TGCGCCAGCAGCTTGATGGGAATTAGCAATCAGCCCCAGCATTTT.

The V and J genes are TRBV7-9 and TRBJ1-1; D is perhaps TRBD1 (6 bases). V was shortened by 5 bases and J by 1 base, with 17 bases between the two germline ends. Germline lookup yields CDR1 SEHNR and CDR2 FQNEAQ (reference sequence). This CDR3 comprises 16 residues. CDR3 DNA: TGTGCCAGCAGCCTAGGATCCGGGACACGGAACACTGAAGCTTTCTTT. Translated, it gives CASSLGSGTRNTEAFF. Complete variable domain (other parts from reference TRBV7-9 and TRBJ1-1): DTGVSQNPRHKITKRGQNVTFRCDPISEHNRLYWYRQTLGQGPEFLTYFQNEAQLEKSRLLSDRFSAERPKGSFSTLEIQRTEQGDSAMYLCASSLGSGTRNTEAFFGQGTRLTVV.

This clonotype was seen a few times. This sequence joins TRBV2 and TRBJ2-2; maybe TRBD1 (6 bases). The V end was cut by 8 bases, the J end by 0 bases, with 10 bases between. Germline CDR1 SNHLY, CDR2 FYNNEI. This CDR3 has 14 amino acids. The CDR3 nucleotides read TGTGCCAGCGGCAGGACAGCGAACACCGGGGAGCTGTTTTTT. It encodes CASGRTANTGELFF. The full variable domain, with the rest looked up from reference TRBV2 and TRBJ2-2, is EPEVTQTPSHQVTQMGQEVILRCVPISNHLYFYWYRQILGQKVEFLVSFYNNEISEKSEIFDDQFSVERPDGSNFTLKIRSTKLEDSAMYFCASGRTANTGELFFGEGSRLTVL.

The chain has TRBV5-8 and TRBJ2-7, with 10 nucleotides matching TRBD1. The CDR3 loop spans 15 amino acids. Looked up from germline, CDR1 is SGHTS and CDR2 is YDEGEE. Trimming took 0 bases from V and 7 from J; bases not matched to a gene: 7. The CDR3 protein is CASSLAPDRGKEQYF. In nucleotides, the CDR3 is TGTGCCAGCAGCTTGGCCCCGGACAGGGGGAAGGAGCAGTACTTC.

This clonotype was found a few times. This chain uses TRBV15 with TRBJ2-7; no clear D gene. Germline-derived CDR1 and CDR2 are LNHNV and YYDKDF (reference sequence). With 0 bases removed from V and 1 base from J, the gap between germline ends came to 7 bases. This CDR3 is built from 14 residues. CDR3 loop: CATSRDFDSYEQYF. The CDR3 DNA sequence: TGTGCCACCAGCAGAGATTTCGATTCCTACGAGCAGTACTTC.

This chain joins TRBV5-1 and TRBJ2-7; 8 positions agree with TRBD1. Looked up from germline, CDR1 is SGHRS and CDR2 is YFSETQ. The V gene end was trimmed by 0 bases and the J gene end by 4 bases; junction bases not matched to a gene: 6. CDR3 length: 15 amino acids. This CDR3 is CASSLEGGQVYEQYF. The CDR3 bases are TGCGCCAGCAGCTTGGAGGGGGGACAGGTGTACGAGCAGTACTTC.

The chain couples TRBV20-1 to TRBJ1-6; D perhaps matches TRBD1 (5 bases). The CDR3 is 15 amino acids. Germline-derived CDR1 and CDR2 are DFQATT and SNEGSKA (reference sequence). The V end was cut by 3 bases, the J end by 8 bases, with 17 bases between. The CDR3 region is CSASRGAISDSPLHF. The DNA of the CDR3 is TGCAGTGCTAGCCGGGGCGCTATATCCGATTCACCCCTCCACTTT.

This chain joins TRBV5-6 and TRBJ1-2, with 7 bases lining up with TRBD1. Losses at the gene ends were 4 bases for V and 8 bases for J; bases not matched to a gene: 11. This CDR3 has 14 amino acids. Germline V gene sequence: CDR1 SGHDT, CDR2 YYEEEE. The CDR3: CASSPPGQRMGYTF. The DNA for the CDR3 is TGTGCCAGCAGCCCACCGGGACAGCGTATGGGCTACACCTTC.

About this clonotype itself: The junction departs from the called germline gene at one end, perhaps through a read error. CDR3 sequence reads: CASSEGLAADMQYF. CDR3 bases: TGTGCCAGCAGTGAAGGACTAGCGGCAGATATGCAGTATTTT. The chain is built from TRBV6-1 and TRBJ2-3; TRBD2 aligns across 9 bases. The CDR3 has 14 amino acids. Germline values: CDR1 MNHNS, CDR2 SASEGT.

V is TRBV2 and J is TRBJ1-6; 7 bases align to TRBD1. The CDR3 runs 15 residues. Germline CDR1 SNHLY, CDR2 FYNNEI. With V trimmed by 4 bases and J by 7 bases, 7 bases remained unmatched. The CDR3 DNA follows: TGTGCCAGCAGTGGTGGGACAGAAGGGAATTCACCCCTCCACTTT. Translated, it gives CASSGGTEGNSPLHF.

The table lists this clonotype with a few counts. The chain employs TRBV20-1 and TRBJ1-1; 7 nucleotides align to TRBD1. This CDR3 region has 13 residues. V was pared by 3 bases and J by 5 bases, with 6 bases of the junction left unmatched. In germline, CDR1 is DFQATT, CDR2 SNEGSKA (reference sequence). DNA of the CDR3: TGCAGTGCTAGCGGACAGGCGGGTACTGAAGCTTTCTTT. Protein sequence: CSASGQAGTEAFF.

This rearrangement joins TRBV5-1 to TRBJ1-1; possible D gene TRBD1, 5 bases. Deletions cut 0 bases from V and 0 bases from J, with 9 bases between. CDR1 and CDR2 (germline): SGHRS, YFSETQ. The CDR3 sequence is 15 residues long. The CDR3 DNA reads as TGCGCCAGCAGCTTGGAGGCAGGGTTGAACACTGAAGCTTTCTTT. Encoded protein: CASSLEAGLNTEAFF.

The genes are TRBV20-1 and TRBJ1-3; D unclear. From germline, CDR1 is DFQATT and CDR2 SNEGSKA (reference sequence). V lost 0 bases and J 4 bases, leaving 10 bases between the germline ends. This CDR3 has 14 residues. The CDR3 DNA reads TGCAGTGCTAGAGAAGGACGAGGGGGAAACACCATATATTTT. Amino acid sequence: CSAREGRGGNTIYF.

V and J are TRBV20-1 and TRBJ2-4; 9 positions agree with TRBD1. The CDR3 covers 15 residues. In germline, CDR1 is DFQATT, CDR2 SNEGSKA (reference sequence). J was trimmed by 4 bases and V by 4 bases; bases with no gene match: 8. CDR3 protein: CSANDSGTGKNIQYF. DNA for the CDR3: TGCAGTGCTAACGATTCCGGGACAGGGAAAAACATTCAGTACTTC.

CDR3 amino acids: CASSSWTSGPYEQYF. The CDR3 coding sequence is TGTGCCAGCAGTTCTTGGACTAGCGGGCCCTACGAGCAGTACTTC. The J gene is TRBJ2-7, the V gene TRBV27; TRBD2 matches 11 bases. The ends lost 4 bases at V and 2 bases at J; junction bases unmatched: 4. In germline, CDR1 is MNHEY, CDR2 SMNVEV (reference sequence). The CDR3 totals 15 residues.

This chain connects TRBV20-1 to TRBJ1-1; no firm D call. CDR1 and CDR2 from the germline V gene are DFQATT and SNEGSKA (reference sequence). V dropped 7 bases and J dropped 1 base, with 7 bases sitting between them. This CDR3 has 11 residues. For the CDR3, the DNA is TGCAGTGGGGTGAGGAACACTGAAGCTTTCTTT. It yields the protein CSGVRNTEAFF.

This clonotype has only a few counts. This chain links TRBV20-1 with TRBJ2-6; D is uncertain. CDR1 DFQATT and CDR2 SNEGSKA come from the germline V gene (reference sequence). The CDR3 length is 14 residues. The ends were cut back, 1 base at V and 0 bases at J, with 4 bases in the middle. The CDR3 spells CSARASSGANVLTF. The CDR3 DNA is TGCAGTGCTAGAGCTTCCTCTGGGGCCAACGTCCTGACTTTC.

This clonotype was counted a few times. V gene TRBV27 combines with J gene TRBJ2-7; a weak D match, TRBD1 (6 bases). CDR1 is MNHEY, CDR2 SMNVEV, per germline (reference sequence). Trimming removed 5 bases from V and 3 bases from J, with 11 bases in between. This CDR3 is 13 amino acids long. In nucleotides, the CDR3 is TGTGCCAGCAGTGCACAGGGTATCTACGAGCAGTACTTC. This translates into CASSAQGIYEQYF.

Here the CDR3 reads CASSAGGQGWYEQYF. The CDR3 DNA reads as TGTGCCAGCAGCGCCGGGGGACAGGGGTGGTACGAGCAGTACTTC. The gene calls are TRBV9 and TRBJ2-7; 10 nucleotides agree with TRBD1. The V and J ends lost 3 bases and 4 bases, in that order; junction bases with no gene match: 7. The CDR3 runs to 15 residues. From germline, CDR1 is SGDLS and CDR2 YYNGEE.

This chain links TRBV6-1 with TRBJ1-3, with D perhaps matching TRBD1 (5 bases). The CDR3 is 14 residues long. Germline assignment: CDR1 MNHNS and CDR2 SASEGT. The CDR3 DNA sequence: TGTCCGGAAAAGGTCCAGGGTTCTGGAAACACCATATATTTT. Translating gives CPEKVQGSGNTIYF.

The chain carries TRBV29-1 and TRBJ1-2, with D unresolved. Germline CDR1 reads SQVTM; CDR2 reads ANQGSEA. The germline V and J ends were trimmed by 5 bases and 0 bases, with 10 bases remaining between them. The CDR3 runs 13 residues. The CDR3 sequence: CSVIKGTNYGYTF. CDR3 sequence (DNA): TGCAGCGTTATCAAGGGTACTAACTATGGCTACACCTTC.

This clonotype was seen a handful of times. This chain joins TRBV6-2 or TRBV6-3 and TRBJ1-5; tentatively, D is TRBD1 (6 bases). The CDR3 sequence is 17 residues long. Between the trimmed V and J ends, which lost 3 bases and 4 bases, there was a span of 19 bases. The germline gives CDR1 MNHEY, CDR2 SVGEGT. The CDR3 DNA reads TGTGCCAGCAGTTATGGGGGGATTGGACAGAGTAATCAGCCCCAGCATTTT. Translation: CASSYGGIGQSNQPQHF.

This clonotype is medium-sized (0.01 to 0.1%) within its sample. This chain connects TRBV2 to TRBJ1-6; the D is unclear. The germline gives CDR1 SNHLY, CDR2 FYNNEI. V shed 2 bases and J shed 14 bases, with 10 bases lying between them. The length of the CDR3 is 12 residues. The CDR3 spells CASSESGWALHF. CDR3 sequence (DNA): TGTGCCAGCAGTGAAAGTGGGTGGGCCCTCCACTTT.

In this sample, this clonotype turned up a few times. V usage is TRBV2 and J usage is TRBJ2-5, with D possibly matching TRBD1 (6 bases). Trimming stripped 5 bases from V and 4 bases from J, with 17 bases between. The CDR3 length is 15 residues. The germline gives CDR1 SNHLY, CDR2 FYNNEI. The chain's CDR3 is CASSTTGVTRETQYF. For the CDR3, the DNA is TGTGCCAGCAGTACGACAGGCGTGACCAGAGAGACCCAGTACTTC. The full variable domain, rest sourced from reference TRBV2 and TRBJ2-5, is EPEVTQTPSHQVTQMGQEVILRCVPISNHLYFYWYRQILGQKVEFLVSFYNNEISEKSEIFDDQFSVERPDGSNFTLKIRSTKLEDSAMYFCASSTTGVTRETQYFGPGTRLLVL.

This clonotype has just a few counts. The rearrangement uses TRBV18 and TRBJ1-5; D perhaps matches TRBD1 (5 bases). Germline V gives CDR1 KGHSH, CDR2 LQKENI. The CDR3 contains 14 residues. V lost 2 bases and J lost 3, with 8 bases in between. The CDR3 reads CASSPSGANQPQHF. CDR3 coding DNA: TGTGCCAGCTCACCATCCGGGGCCAATCAGCCCCAGCATTTT. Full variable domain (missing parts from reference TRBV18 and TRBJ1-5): NAGVMQNPRHLVRRRGQEARLRCSPMKGHSHVYWYRQLPEEGLKFMVYLQKENIIDESGMPKERFSAEFPKEGPSILRIQQVVRGDSAAYFCASSPSGANQPQHFGDGTRLSIL.

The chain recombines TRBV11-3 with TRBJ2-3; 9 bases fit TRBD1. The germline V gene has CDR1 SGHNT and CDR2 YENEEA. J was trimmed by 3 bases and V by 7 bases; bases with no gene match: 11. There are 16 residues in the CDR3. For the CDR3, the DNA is TGTGCCAGCACCTTGGGACAGGGAAGGAGTACAGATACGCAGTATTTT. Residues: CASTLGQGRSTDTQYF.